A selection of T cell receptor beta chains follows, all from one sample in a study of patients and donors after allogeneic stem cell transplantation. Via MiXCR, TCRdb re-called the RT-PCR reads, giving one row per CDR3 protein. Of some 880,000 distinct CDR3 sequences listed, roughly 18% are singletons. Sequencing was carried out using blood, either unsorted or a sorted T cell fraction (not recorded which). All receptors derive from a human donor who was either an allogeneic HSCT recipient or a stem cell or donor lymphocyte infusion donor (not recorded which). It is not recorded whose cells these are; they may come from a transplant donor. Each CDR3 is given with its conserved first and last residue. Each record gives: J gene, clone size, D gene, V gene, CDR3 protein, CDR3 DNA. D genes are given only for firm matches. Size values are once, few and many counts, or a class for expanded clones, and some rows have none.

TRBJ2-1,-,TRBD2,TRBV11-2,CASSYMGGRAYNEQFF,TGTGCCAGCTCATACATGGGGGGGAGGGCCTATAATGAGCAGTTCTTC
TRBJ1-1,-,-,TRBV15,CATSRAAGARPTEAFF,TGTGCCACCAGCAGGGCCGCGGGGGCCAGGCCCACTGAAGCTTTCTTT
TRBJ2-7,few,-,TRBV27,CASSDSLTSYEQYF,TGTGCCAGCAGTGACTCACTGACCTCCTACGAGCAGTACTTC
TRBJ1-5,-,-,TRBV12-3/TRBV12-4,CASSPPMGHQPQHF,TGTGCCAGCAGTCCGCCGATGGGCCATCAGCCCCAGCATTTT
TRBJ2-7,few,TRBD2,TRBV7-9,CASSFGGGLSPEQYF,TGTGCCAGCAGCTTTGGCGGGGGGCTTTCTCCCGAGCAGTACTTC
TRBJ2-3,-,TRBD2,TRBV5-1,CASSLEASGSSNTQYF,TGCGCCAGCAGCTTGGAGGCTAGCGGATCTTCAAATACGCAGTATTTT
TRBJ1-6,-,-,TRBV6-1,CASRDRARTNNSPLHF,TGTGCCAGCAGGGACCGGGCTAGAACTAATAATTCACCCCTCCACTTT
TRBJ1-1,-,-,TRBV5-1,CASSGSGQGRTEAFF,TGCGCCAGCAGCGGGTCGGGTCAGGGGAGAACTGAAGCTTTCTTT
TRBJ2-1,few,TRBD2,TRBV7-2,CASSLSVGLQQFF,TGTGCCAGCAGCTTATCAGTGGGACTACAGCAGTTCTTC
TRBJ2-5,many,-,TRBV5-1,CASSAHGVGEETQYF,TGCGCCAGCAGCGCTCACGGTGTGGGAGAGGAGACCCAGTACTTC
TRBJ1-6,few,-,TRBV10-3,CAISGVRGNSPLHF,TGTGCCATCAGTGGGGTCAGAGGGAATTCACCCCTCCACTTT
TRBJ1-1,-,TRBD1,TRBV6-1,CASSRRQGQGRIAEAFF,TGTGCCAGCAGCCGTCGTCAAGGACAGGGGAGGATCGCTGAAGCTTTCTTT
TRBJ1-1,few,TRBD1,TRBV6-1,CASSPPGQGFRDTEAFF,TGTGCCAGCAGTCCTCCCGGACAGGGCTTTAGGGACACTGAAGCTTTCTTT
TRBJ2-1,-,TRBD2,TRBV6-1,CASRGVSGGRNEQFF,TGTGCCAGCAGGGGGGTTAGCGGGGGGAGAAATGAGCAGTTCTTC
TRBJ2-3,-,TRBD1,TRBV27,CASWGQVTDTQYF,TGTGCCAGCTGGGGACAGGTCACAGATACGCAGTATTTT
TRBJ1-6,-,TRBD1,TRBV7-2,CASSLGRGQPSPLHF,TGTGCCAGCAGCTTAGGGAGGGGACAGCCTTCACCCCTCCACTTT
TRBJ1-1,few,-,TRBV5-1,CASRPGLTGNTEAFF,TGCGCCAGCAGACCCGGGCTGACAGGGAACACTGAAGCTTTCTTT
TRBJ2-3,-,TRBD1,TRBV12-3/TRBV12-4,CASSLTGVHTDTQYF,TGTGCCAGCAGTTTAACAGGGGTCCACACAGATACGCAGTATTTT
TRBJ1-3,-,-,TRBV6-6,CASTISGNTIYF,TGTGCCAGCACCATCTCTGGAAACACCATATATTTT
TRBJ2-3,-,TRBD2,TRBV10-3,CAISESPAGSTDTQYF,TGTGCCATCAGTGAGTCCCCAGCGGGGAGCACAGATACGCAGTATTTT
TRBJ2-7,few,-,TRBV29-1,CSVVGDSYEQYF,TGCAGCGTTGTCGGGGACTCCTACGAGCAGTACTTC
TRBJ2-1,few,TRBD1,TRBV30,CAWSLIRGNEQFF,TGTGCCTGGAGTTTAATCAGGGGGAATGAGCAGTTCTTC
TRBJ2-1,-,TRBD2,TRBV6-2/TRBV6-3,CASSYRASGYNEQFF,TGTGCCAGCAGTTACCGGGCTAGCGGGTACAATGAGCAGTTCTTC
TRBJ1-2,many,-,TRBV12-3/TRBV12-4,CASSPRGERSYGYTF,TGTGCCAGCAGTCCCCGGGGGGAGAGGAGCTATGGCTACACCTTC
TRBJ1-3,few,-,TRBV30,CAWSVGHDSGNTIYF,TGTGCCTGGAGTGTAGGACATGACTCTGGAAACACCATATATTTT
TRBJ1-2,many,-,TRBV9,CASSVASQGYGYTF,TGTGCCAGCAGCGTAGCATCCCAGGGATATGGCTACACCTTC
TRBJ2-3,-,-,TRBV7-2,CASSLSAVLRGTDTQYF,TGTGCCAGCAGCTTATCGGCGGTCCTTCGAGGCACAGATACGCAGTATTTT
TRBJ2-7,-,-,TRBV18,CASSPNKVYEQYF,TGTGCCAGCTCACCAAACAAGGTCTACGAGCAGTACTTC
TRBJ1-2,few,-,TRBV24-1,CATSDNPQRYGYTF,TGTGCCACCAGTGATAACCCACAGAGGTATGGCTACACCTTC
TRBJ2-1,few,TRBD2,TRBV6-1,CASSGGGGEQFF,TGTGCCAGCAGTGGGGGGGGAGGCGAGCAGTTCTTC
TRBJ2-7,few,TRBD2,TRBV29-1,CSVDRSGGEQYF,TGCAGCGTTGACCGGTCGGGGGGAGAGCAGTACTTC
TRBJ2-7,few,-,TRBV7-2,CASSLEAVLFYEQYF,TGTGCCAGCAGCTTAGAGGCCGTCCTTTTCTACGAGCAGTACTTC
TRBJ2-2,few,-,TRBV7-3,CASSRSGGNTGELFF,TGTGCCAGCAGCCGCTCCGGGGGTAACACCGGGGAGCTGTTTTTT
TRBJ1-1,-,-,TRBV4-3,CASSPSISVPEAFF,TGCGCCAGCAGCCCCAGCATCTCGGTTCCTGAAGCTTTCTTT
TRBJ1-2,many,-,TRBV7-2,CASSLRGGGGYTF,TGTGCCAGCAGCTTAAGGGGAGGAGGAGGCTACACCTTC
TRBJ2-7,-,-,TRBV19,CASSIPPANEQYF,TGTGCCAGTAGTATACCCCCTGCCAACGAGCAGTACTTC
TRBJ2-3,few,-,TRBV5-5,CASGRLDNHPTDTQYF,TGTGCCAGCGGGAGGTTGGACAACCATCCCACAGATACGCAGTATTTT
TRBJ2-1,-,TRBD2,TRBV12-3/TRBV12-4,CASSPLAGGGKFF,TGTGCCAGCAGTCCTCTAGCGGGAGGAGGGAAGTTCTTC
TRBJ1-5,many,-,TRBV4-2,CASSQEEYNQPQHF,TGTGCCAGCAGCCAAGAAGAGTACAATCAGCCCCAGCATTTT
TRBJ2-5,many,-,TRBV12-3/TRBV12-4,CASSFWTAQETQYF,TGTGCCAGCAGTTTCTGGACAGCCCAAGAGACCCAGTACTTC
TRBJ2-5,many,TRBD1,TRBV25-1,CASRDRGGETQYF,TGTGCCAGCCGGGACAGGGGAGGAGAGACCCAGTACTTC
TRBJ1-5,many,-,TRBV12-3/TRBV12-4,CASSSAPGQAPYSNQPQHF,-
TRBJ2-3,-,-,TRBV19,CASSIKGFSTDTQYF,TGTGCCAGTAGTATCAAAGGGTTTAGCACAGATACGCAGTATTTT
TRBJ1-1,-,-,TRBV5-1,CASSLWAGANTEAFF,TGCGCCAGCAGCTTGTGGGCGGGGGCGAACACTGAAGCTTTCTTT
TRBJ2-2,once,TRBD1,TRBV19,CASSGDRQWTGELFF,TGTGCCAGTAGTGGGGACAGGCAGTGGACCGGGGAGCTGTTTTTT
TRBJ2-4,many,-,TRBV29-1,CSVAPQVAKNIQYF,TGCAGCGTTGCTCCTCAAGTAGCCAAAAACATTCAGTACTTC
TRBJ2-2,-,-,TRBV7-6,CASSSLRKRDTGELFF,TGTGCCAGCAGCTCACTCCGTAAGAGGGACACCGGGGAGCTGTTTTTT
TRBJ1-5,few,-,TRBV7-8,CASSLVRGEQPQHF,TGTGCCAGCAGCTTAGTAAGGGGCGAACAGCCCCAGCATTTT
TRBJ2-1,-,TRBD1,TRBV3-1,CASSQVQGVNEQFF,TGTGCCAGCAGCCAAGTTCAGGGGGTAAATGAGCAGTTCTTC
TRBJ2-5,few,TRBD1,TRBV27,CASSLSPDRAETQYF,TGTGCCAGCAGTTTATCCCCGGACAGGGCAGAGACCCAGTACTTC
TRBJ2-1,few,TRBD1,TRBV2,CASRDREVGGEFF,TGTGCCAGCAGGGACAGGGAGGTTGGTGGGGAGTTCTTC
TRBJ2-6,-,-,TRBV20-1,CSARDRRGPGVLTF,TGCAGTGCTAGAGATCGGCGGGGGCCAGGTGTCCTGACTTTC
TRBJ2-6,-,-,TRBV5-1,CASSPVPQGAGANVLTF,TGCGCCAGCAGCCCTGTTCCTCAGGGTGCTGGGGCCAACGTCCTGACTTTC
TRBJ2-3,-,-,TRBV5-1,CASSLQGGLDTQYF,TGCGCCAGCAGCCTCCAGGGCGGGCTGGATACGCAGTATTTT